This TCR beta chain was observed in a study of neurological immune-mediated disorders. This clonotype was seen at least ten times. The CDR3 has 15 residues. V gave up 2 bases and J gave up 1 base, with 11 bases separating them. The germline CDR1 and CDR2 sequences are SGHTA and FQGNSA. 5'RACE with 10-nucleotide random UMIs produced the cDNA. MiXCR was run by TCRdb on the 5' RACE reads, yielding one entry per CDR3 protein. The data show about 62,000 distinct CDR3 sequences, with approximately 3.7% seen just once and less than 2.5% held by the top ten. Material for sequencing was PBMCs. The sequence derives from a woman aged 45-65 years with multiple sclerosis. This chain joins TRBV7-2 and TRBJ1-1; D possibly corresponds to TRBD1 (5 bases). CDR3: CASSLFGTANTEAFF. The CDR3 DNA is TGTGCCAGCAGCTTATTTGGGACGGCGAACACTGAAGCTTTCTTT.